One sample yielded the 25 T cell receptor beta chains listed below, sequenced in a study of blood T cell repertoires in COVID-19. Sequenced by immunoSEQ multiplex PCR; TCRdb stores in-frame clones only, minus some. The repertoire consists of some 400,000 clones, with roughly 89% occurring once and the leading ten covering 6% to 7.5%. Sequencing input: peripheral blood. The source is a man in his late teens or twenties with active or convalescent COVID-19.

The rearrangement links TRBV4-1 to TRBJ2-7, with 12 positions matching TRBD2. Germline loops: CDR1 MGHRA, CDR2 YSYEKL. The CDR3 has 15 amino acids. V trimming: 4 bases; J trimming: 4 bases; junction bases outside the gene matches: 5. The CDR3 is CASSLRTSGAYEQYF. CDR3 DNA sequence: TGCGCCAGCAGCCTCCGGACTAGCGGGGCATACGAGCAGTACTTC.

The chain carries TRBV5-5 and TRBJ2-2; D is uncertain. Germline V lookup: CDR1 SGHKS, CDR2 YYEKEE (reference sequence). Trimming took 6 bases from V and 5 from J, leaving 8 bases between them. The CDR3 spans 12 residues. This CDR3 reads CASTRRTGELFF. The CDR3, as DNA: TGTGCCAGCACGCGGCGTACCGGGGAGCTGTTTTTT. Using reference TRBV5-5 and TRBJ2-2 for the parts outside the CDR3, the full variable domain is DAGVTQSPTHLIKTRGQQVTLRCSPISGHKSVSWYQQVLGQGPQFIFQYYEKEERGRGNFPDRFSARQFPNYSSELNVNALLLGDSALYLCASTRRTGELFFGEGSRLTVL.

CDR3 DNA: TGTGCCAGCAGTTTATCGGATTCGGCAGGAGCTTTCTTT. This translates into CASSLSDSAGAFF. The V call is TRBV27, the J call TRBJ1-1; D remains unclear. The CDR3 has 13 amino acids. CDR1 is MNHEY, CDR2 SMNVEV, per germline (reference sequence). V dropped 0 bases and J dropped 10 bases, with 12 bases sitting between them.

The gene calls are TRBV7-9 and TRBJ1-2; D is possibly TRBD1 (6 bases). Germline CDR1 reads SEHNR; CDR2 reads FQNEAQ (reference sequence). V gave up 2 bases and J gave up 4 bases, with 14 bases separating them. The CDR3 has 15 amino acids. CDR3: CASSLSGVVTYGYTF. CDR3 bases: TGTGCCAGCAGCTTATCAGGGGTAGTTACCTATGGCTACACCTTC.

The V gene is TRBV5-1, the J gene TRBJ2-3; D is perhaps TRBD2 (6 bases). The CDR3 is made up of 13 amino acids. Per germline, CDR1 SGHRS and CDR2 YFSETQ. The V end lost 4 bases, the J end lost 1 base, and 7 bases lay between the germline ends. DNA for the CDR3: TGCGCCAGCAGCACGGGGGGCACAGATACGCAGTATTTT. Encoded protein: CASSTGGTDTQYF.

CDR3 protein: CASSTAGNMNTEAFF. In nucleotides, the CDR3 is TGTGCCAGTAGTACGGCAGGAAATATGAACACTGAAGCTTTCTTT. J is TRBJ1-1 and V is TRBV19; no reliable D call. V lost 4 bases to trimming and J lost 0 bases, with 12 bases between them. Germline assignment: CDR1 LNHDA and CDR2 SQIVND (reference sequence). CDR3 length equals 15 residues.

The V gene is TRBV29-1, the J gene TRBJ1-2; D is perhaps TRBD1 (5 bases). V gave up 4 bases and J gave up 2 bases, with 11 bases separating them. Germline V lookup: CDR1 SQVTM, CDR2 ANQGSEA. The CDR3 spans 13 residues. DNA of the CDR3: TGCAGCGTTGTAGGGGTACTAAACTATGGCTACACCTTC. Protein sequence: CSVVGVLNYGYTF. The variable domain in full, with the rest retrieved from reference TRBV29-1 and TRBJ1-2, is SAVISQKPSRDICQRGTSLTIQCQVDSQVTMMFWYRQQPGQSLTLIATANQGSEATYESGFVIDKFPISRPNLTFSTLTVSNMSPEDSSIYLCSVVGVLNYGYTFGSGTRLTVV.

This sequence joins TRBV5-1 and TRBJ2-3, with 10 bases lining up with TRBD2. After removal of 4 bases from V and 6 bases from J, the junction contained 17 bases not matched to a gene. There are 18 residues in the CDR3. Germline V gene sequence: CDR1 SGHRS, CDR2 YFSETQ. The chain's CDR3 is CASSNPALAGVMSDTQYF. In DNA form, the CDR3 reads TGCGCCAGCAGCAACCCCGCGCTAGCGGGAGTTATGTCTGATACGCAGTATTTT.

CDR3 amino acids: CASSPGGTSLTDTQYF. The CDR3 nucleotides are TGTGCCAGCTCACCCGGAGGGACTAGCCTTACAGATACGCAGTATTTT. The chain is built from TRBV18 and TRBJ2-3; 9 bases are a match to TRBD2. This CDR3 has 16 amino acids. Per the germline V gene, CDR1 is KGHSH and CDR2 is LQKENI. The J segment lost 3 bases and the V segment lost 3 bases, leaving 7 bases of the junction unmatched.

The rearrangement links TRBV6-1 to TRBJ1-1; D may be TRBD1 (6 bases). This CDR3 comprises 16 residues. Trimming took 4 bases from V and 0 from J, leaving 15 bases between them. Germline V gives CDR1 MNHNS, CDR2 SASEGT. CDR3 coding DNA: TGTGCCAGCAGTGGGGGGCCTTACAACATGAACACTGAAGCTTTCTTT. Its translation is CASSGGPYNMNTEAFF.

The CDR3 loop reads CASSLEGQEGEQYF. The CDR3 region has the DNA TGTGCCAGCAGCTTAGAAGGGCAAGAGGGCGAGCAGTACTTC. V usage is TRBV7-9 and J usage is TRBJ2-7, with a tentative D call TRBD2 (5 bases). Germline V gives CDR1 SEHNR, CDR2 FQNEAQ (reference sequence). V was shortened by 1 base and J by 6 bases, with 13 bases between the two germline ends. The CDR3 is made up of 14 amino acids. Combining the CDR3 with reference TRBV7-9 and TRBJ2-7 gives the whole variable domain DTGVSQNPRHKITKRGQNVTFRCDPISEHNRLYWYRQTLGQGPEFLTYFQNEAQLEKSRLLSDRFSAERPKGSFSTLEIQRTEQGDSAMYLCASSLEGQEGEQYFGPGTRLTVT.

This chain joins TRBV27 and TRBJ1-1, with no clear D. Trimming shortened V by 2 bases and J by 3 bases, and 7 bases separated the two germline ends. The CDR3 is made up of 13 amino acids. Germline assignment: CDR1 MNHEY and CDR2 SMNVEV (reference sequence). CDR3 in DNA: TGTGCCAGCAGTTTAGGGCCGTACACTGAAGCTTTCTTT. Its translation is CASSLGPYTEAFF.

The gene calls are TRBV9 and TRBJ1-4, with D unclear. The CDR3 has 14 residues. CDR1 and CDR2 (germline): SGDLS, YYNGEE. V was clipped by 1 base and J by 8 bases, with 12 bases between them. The CDR3 region is CASSVNSIGEKLFF. Here the CDR3 DNA reads TGTGCCAGCAGCGTAAACTCTATCGGGGAAAAACTGTTTTTT.

The chain joins TRBV6-5 to TRBJ2-1; 15 bases are shared with TRBD2. J was trimmed by 10 bases and V by 8 bases; bases with no gene match: 9. CDR1 is MNHEY, CDR2 SVGAGI, per germline. The CDR3 consists of 15 residues. CDR3 in amino acids: CASGGLAGGWGEQFF. CDR3 DNA sequence: TGTGCCAGCGGGGGACTAGCGGGAGGCTGGGGGGAGCAGTTCTTC.

The chain has TRBV4-3 and TRBJ2-1, with 7 bases identical to TRBD1. V was clipped by 4 bases and J by 2 bases; unmatched bases: 5. Germline assignment: CDR1 LGHNA and CDR2 YSLEER. There are 15 residues in the CDR3. CDR3 in DNA: TGCGCCAGCAGCCGGGGGACAGTTACCTACAATGAGCAGTTCTTC. It specifies CASSRGTVTYNEQFF.

This clone was observed once. The chain uses TRBV7-3 and TRBJ2-3, with D possibly being TRBD2 (6 bases). The ends were cut back, 5 bases at V and 1 base at J, with 13 bases in the middle. CDR3 length: 15 amino acids. From germline, CDR1 is SGHTA and CDR2 FQGTGA. DNA for the CDR3: TGTGCCAGCAGCCCGACTAGTCTGGGCACAGATACGCAGTATTTT. Translated: CASSPTSLGTDTQYF.

The gene calls are TRBV19 and TRBJ2-3; 9 bases match TRBD2. The CDR3 is made up of 14 amino acids. Germline-derived CDR1 and CDR2 are LNHDA and SQIVND (reference sequence). The junction had 5 bases not matched to a gene; V was cut back by 5 bases and J by 5 bases. In DNA, the CDR3 is TGTGCCAGTAGTTACCTAGCGGGGCAAGATACGCAGTATTTT. Its translation is CASSYLAGQDTQYF.

The rearrangement uses TRBV11-2 and TRBJ1-2; D ambiguous. The V and J ends lost 2 bases and 11 bases respectively, with 15 bases between them. The CDR3 contains 13 residues. Germline V lookup: CDR1 SGHAT, CDR2 FQNNGV. The CDR3 sequence: CASSLQQMSGYTF. For the CDR3, the DNA is TGTGCCAGCAGCTTACAACAGATGTCAGGTTACACCTTC.

Here the CDR3 DNA reads TGCAGCGCTCCGGGACACCTTACGTTTAATGAGCAGTTCTTC. It specifies CSAPGHLTFNEQFF. The V call is TRBV29-1, the J call TRBJ2-1; D possibly corresponds to TRBD1 (6 bases). V was cut by 7 bases and J by 7 bases, with 20 bases left in between. This CDR3 contains 14 residues. The germline V gene encodes CDR1 SQVTM and CDR2 ANQGSEA.

The rearrangement uses TRBV27 and TRBJ2-1; TRBD1 matches at 10 bases. J gave up 3 bases and V 6 bases, and 5 bases lay outside the gene matches. There are 15 residues in the CDR3. Germline CDR1 reads MNHEY; CDR2 reads SMNVEV (reference sequence). DNA of the CDR3: TGTGCCAGCAGCCGGGACAGGGGCGACTACAATGAGCAGTTCTTC. This gives the protein CASSRDRGDYNEQFF.

The rearrangement links TRBV9 to TRBJ2-3; 8 bases agree with TRBD2. Trimming removed 3 bases from V and 4 bases from J; junction bases left unmatched: 4. This CDR3 contains 14 residues. Germline V lookup: CDR1 SGDLS, CDR2 YYNGEE. This chain's CDR3 is CASSAVAGPDTQYF. The CDR3, as DNA: TGTGCCAGCAGCGCCGTAGCGGGACCAGATACGCAGTATTTT. The whole variable domain, filled in from reference TRBV9 and TRBJ2-3, reads DSGVTQTPKHLITATGQRVTLRCSPRSGDLSVYWYQQSLDQGLQFLIQYYNGEERAKGNILERFSAQQFPDLHSELNLSSLELGDSALYFCASSAVAGPDTQYFGPGTRLTVL.

This clone is a singleton in its sample. V is TRBV28 and J is TRBJ2-5; weak D call: TRBD1 (6 bases). CDR3 size: 14 residues. The V end was cut by 1 base, the J end by 5 bases, with 11 bases between. Germline V lookup: CDR1 MDHEN, CDR2 SYDVKM. CDR3 sequence (DNA): TGTGCCAGCAGTTTATCAGACAGGAGGGAGACCCAGTACTTC. It encodes CASSLSDRRETQYF.

The chain recombines TRBV9 with TRBJ2-3, with TRBD2 matching 13 bases. Trimming removed 3 bases from V and 10 bases from J; junction bases left unmatched: 5. Per the germline V gene, CDR1 is SGDLS and CDR2 is YYNGEE. CDR3 length: 14 residues. DNA of the CDR3: TGTGCCAGCAGCGAAGGGACTAGCGGGACGTCGCAGTATTTT. Its translation: CASSEGTSGTSQYF.

The chain has TRBV7-2 and TRBJ2-2; D gene uncertain. The CDR3 has 15 residues. Trimming removed 1 base at V and 5 bases at J, with 11 bases between. Germline V gene data show CDR1 as SGHTA and CDR2 as FQGNSA. CDR3 sequence reads: CASSLVIAGTGELFF. As DNA, the CDR3 is TGTGCCAGCAGCTTAGTGATAGCTGGGACCGGGGAGCTGTTTTTT.

J is TRBJ1-2 and V is TRBV6-5, with D possibly TRBD1 on 6 matching bases. CDR3 length: 14 amino acids. Germline values: CDR1 MNHEY, CDR2 SVGAGI. Trimming removed 2 bases from V and 6 bases from J, with 13 bases in between. The CDR3 reads CASSYHRTEHGYTF. The CDR3 DNA follows: TGTGCCAGCAGTTACCATAGGACAGAGCATGGCTACACCTTC.